The rows below give T cell receptor beta chains drawn from one sample of a study of T cell repertoires in cytomegalovirus infection. TCRdb independently ran MiXCR on the reads; one entry per CDR3 protein. The table records approximately 730,000 distinct CDR3 sequences, around 32% of them present only once. These receptors have no known antigen. The sequenced sample was cultured PBMCs, obtained from culture after CMV antigen stimulation. These receptor sequences come from a human donor in good health (CMV status not recorded). Some clones in this sample may be carry-over from other donors' samples. The CDR3 runs from the conserved cysteine through the conserved F or W. Fields, in order: J gene, clone size, D gene, V gene, CDR3 protein, CDR3 DNA. The D gene is left open where the match is weak. Clone size is given for some rows only: seen once, a few or many times, or a class if the clone is expanded.

TRBJ2-5 | few | NA | TRBV19 | CASSISGWSGEETQYF | TGTGCCAGTAGTATAAGTGGGTGGTCCGGGGAAGAGACCCAGTACTTC
TRBJ1-6 | NA | NA | TRBV27 | CASSITPAYSPLHF | TGTGCCAGCAGTATTACCCCGGCATATTCACCCCTCCACTTT
TRBJ2-2 | NA | NA | TRBV7-6 | CASSSQASGSTGELFF | TGTGCCAGCAGCAGCCAGGCATCGGGATCCACCGGGGAGCTGTTTTTT
TRBJ2-7 | NA | TRBD1 | TRBV15 | CATSRFRDSTFAEQYF | TGTGCCACCAGCAGATTCCGGGACAGCACTTTCGCCGAGCAGTACTTC
TRBJ1-4 | NA | NA | TRBV2 | CASSLTWINEKLFF | TGTGCCAGCAGTCTGACATGGATTAATGAAAAACTGTTTTTT
TRBJ1-1 | few | NA | TRBV11-3 | CASSQQGTAGTEAFF | TGTGCCAGCAGCCAACAGGGCACGGCCGGCACTGAAGCTTTCTTT
TRBJ1-2 | NA | NA | TRBV12-5 | CASGLGRANYGYTF | TGTGCTAGTGGTTTGGGCAGGGCTAACTATGGCTACACCTTC
TRBJ2-7 | few | NA | TRBV6-1 | CASSYYRTGSHEQYF | TGTGCCAGCAGTTATTATAGGACGGGGTCCCACGAGCAGTACTTC
TRBJ1-2 | NA | NA | TRBV7-9 | CASSGRQAAGYTF | TGTGCCAGCAGCGGTCGACAGGCGGCCGGCTACACCTTC
TRBJ1-2 | NA | TRBD1 | TRBV6-6 | CASRPPGQGASYGYTF | TGTGCCAGCAGACCCCCGGGACAGGGGGCTTCCTATGGCTACACCTTC
TRBJ1-2 | many | NA | TRBV19 | CASSTQEPYGYTF | TGTGCCAGTAGTACGCAGGAACCCTATGGCTACACCTTC
TRBJ2-3 | few | TRBD1 | TRBV6-1 | CASRFGTGTDTQYF | TGTGCCAGCAGATTTGGGACAGGCACAGATACGCAGTATTTT
TRBJ2-1 | NA | TRBD1 | TRBV6-2/TRBV6-3 | CASSYINRGQQFF | TGTGCCAGCAGTTACATAAACAGGGGACAGCAGTTCTTC
TRBJ2-7 | NA | TRBD1 | TRBV20-1 | CSASQTGYDEQYF | TGCAGTGCTAGCCAGACAGGGTACGACGAGCAGTACTTC
TRBJ2-3 | few | TRBD1 | TRBV4-3 | CASSQDTRTGAQYF | TGCGCCAGCAGCCAAGATACCAGGACAGGGGCGCAGTATTTT
TRBJ2-3 | NA | NA | TRBV7-2 | CASSFFQSTDTQYF | TGTGCCAGCAGCTTCTTTCAGAGCACAGATACGCAGTATTTT
TRBJ1-2 | NA | NA | TRBV5-6 | CASSRRGADYGYTF | TGTGCCAGCAGCCGCAGGGGCGCCGACTATGGCTACACCTTC
TRBJ2-1 | many | NA | TRBV7-2 | CASSLVSQNEQFF | TGTGCCAGCAGCTTGGTTAGCCAGAATGAGCAGTTCTTC
TRBJ2-1 | once | TRBD2 | TRBV11-2 | CASSFQILAGGSNEQFF | TGTGCCAGCAGCTTCCAAATCCTAGCGGGGGGATCAAATGAGCAGTTCTTC
TRBJ2-7 | few | NA | TRBV7-2 | CASSLQTSDVTYEQYF | TGTGCCAGCAGCCTTCAGACTAGTGACGTTACCTACGAGCAGTACTTC
TRBJ1-2 | NA | NA | TRBV12-3/TRBV12-4 | CASSFGGNGYTF | TGTGCCAGCAGTTTCGGGGGGAATGGCTACACCTTC
TRBJ1-4 | NA | NA | TRBV4-1 | CASSQTAPPQGFNEKLFF | TGCGCCAGCAGCCAAACGGCACCACCCCAGGGGTTTAATGAAAAACTGTTTTTT
TRBJ2-1 | few | NA | TRBV19 | CASSIEIYNEQFF | TGTGCCAGTAGTATAGAAATATACAATGAGCAGTTCTTC
TRBJ2-5 | NA | NA | TRBV7-4 | CASSLYLTRGGETQYF | TGTGCCAGCAGCCTCTACCTGACTAGAGGGGGGGAGACCCAGTACTTC
TRBJ1-5 | NA | NA | TRBV18 | CASSEGRIAWNQPQHF | TGTGCCAGCTCAGAGGGACGAATAGCTTGGAATCAGCCCCAGCATTTT
TRBJ1-2 | NA | NA | TRBV12-3/TRBV12-4 | CASSLDNKNYGYTF | TGTGCCAGCAGTTTAGACAATAAAAACTATGGCTACACCTTC
TRBJ2-1 | NA | NA | TRBV12-3/TRBV12-4 | CASGGTVLGHNEQFF | TGTGCCAGCGGAGGGACAGTCCTAGGACACAATGAGCAGTTCTTC
TRBJ2-5 | many | NA | TRBV7-2 | CASSLGQGLEETQYF | TGTGCCAGCAGCTTAGGGCAGGGGCTCGAAGAGACCCAGTACTTC
TRBJ1-6 | few | TRBD1 | TRBV7-2 | CASSSSGQGTGSPLHF | TGTGCCAGCAGTTCCTCGGGACAGGGGACAGGGTCACCCCTCCACTTT
TRBJ2-6 | NA | NA | TRBV4-2 | CASSQARLGSGANVLTF | TGTGCCAGCAGCCAAGCAAGATTGGGCTCTGGGGCCAACGTCCTGACTTTC
TRBJ2-2 | few | TRBD2 | TRBV5-4 | CASSLVGAGGPNGELFF | TGTGCCAGCAGCTTGGTGGGCGCGGGAGGGCCTAACGGGGAGCTGTTTTTT
TRBJ1-2 | few | NA | TRBV6-5 | CASRYVGGNGYTF | TGTGCCAGCAGATACGTGGGGGGGAACGGCTACACCTTC
TRBJ2-4 | few | NA | TRBV7-2 | CASSFDQGRDIQYF | TGTGCCAGCAGCTTCGACCAGGGTCGAGACATTCAGTACTTC
TRBJ2-2 | few | NA | TRBV7-6 | CASSLRGNTGELFF | TGTGCCAGCAGCTTAAGAGGAAACACCGGGGAGCTGTTTTTT
TRBJ2-1 | NA | TRBD2 | TRBV19 | CASAPSGKVNEQFF | TGTGCCAGTGCCCCTAGCGGGAAAGTCAATGAGCAGTTCTTC
TRBJ2-2 | many | TRBD1 | TRBV7-2 | CASSTRDRATGELFF | TGTGCCAGCAGCACCAGGGACAGGGCGACCGGGGAGCTGTTTTTT
TRBJ1-6 | few | TRBD1 | TRBV7-9 | CASSVDRVNSPLHF | TGTGCCAGCAGCGTTGACAGGGTTAATTCACCCCTCCACTTT
TRBJ2-7 | few | TRBD1 | TRBV11-3 | CASSGQGPPYEQYF | TGTGCCAGCAGCGGACAGGGGCCTCCCTACGAGCAGTACTTC
TRBJ2-1 | many | TRBD2 | TRBV7-2 | CASSVSGTNYNEQFF | TGTGCCAGCAGCGTATCCGGGACTAACTACAATGAGCAGTTCTTC
TRBJ2-7 | many | TRBD2 | TRBV7-8 | CASSPPGGGQGNEQYF | TGTGCCAGCAGCCCTCCCGGGGGGGGGCAGGGTAACGAGCAGTACTTC
TRBJ2-3 | NA | TRBD1 | TRBV7-9 | CASSLRSGGMDTQYF | TGTGCCAGCAGCTTAAGGTCAGGGGGCATGGATACGCAGTATTTT
TRBJ2-5 | NA | NA | TRBV28 | CASSFIQGKETQYF | TGTGCCAGCAGTTTTATACAGGGAAAAGAGACCCAGTACTTC
TRBJ1-4 | few | NA | TRBV12-3/TRBV12-4 | CASSKTEKLFF | TGTGCCAGCAGCAAAACAGAAAAACTGTTTTTT
TRBJ2-7 | once | NA | TRBV2 | CASSGGAGSSYEQYF | TGTGCCAGCAGCGGTGGGGCAGGGAGCTCCTACGAGCAGTACTTC
TRBJ2-1 | NA | TRBD2 | TRBV20-1 | CSAGELAGGSYNEQFF | TGCAGTGCTGGGGAACTAGCGGGGGGATCCTACAATGAGCAGTTCTTC
TRBJ2-3 | NA | TRBD2 | TRBV5-1 | CASSPEGSSGGRGTDTQYF | TGCGCCAGCAGCCCCGAGGGATCTAGCGGGGGTCGTGGCACAGATACGCAGTATTTT
TRBJ1-1 | NA | TRBD1 | TRBV20-1 | CSAIRTGGNTEAFF | TGCAGTGCCATTAGGACAGGGGGGAACACTGAAGCTTTCTTT
TRBJ1-2 | NA | NA | TRBV7-2 | CATLRAPFNYGYTF | TGTGCCACCCTTCGGGCGCCCTTTAACTATGGCTACACCTTC
TRBJ2-3 | many | NA | TRBV7-2 | CASSRSWDTQYF | TGTGCCAGCAGCCGCTCTTGGGATACGCAGTATTTT
TRBJ2-3 | NA | NA | TRBV6-1 | CASSEAHPTDTQYF | TGTGCCAGCAGTGAAGCCCACCCCACAGATACGCAGTATTTT
TRBJ2-7 | few | NA | TRBV6-2/TRBV6-3 | CASKFRDLLNHEQYF | TGTGCCAGTAAATTCCGGGATTTGCTCAACCACGAGCAGTACTTC
TRBJ1-1 | NA | NA | TRBV10-2 | CATQGPPTLAEAFF | TGCGCCACCCAGGGGCCCCCAACCTTGGCTGAAGCTTTCTTT
TRBJ2-1 | NA | NA | TRBV7-2 | CASSSRTLYNEQFF | TGTGCCAGCAGCTCTCGAACGTTGTACAATGAGCAGTTCTTC
TRBJ1-2 | once | NA | TRBV19 | CASSTDGGVGYTF | TGTGCCAGTAGCACCGACGGCGGTGTTGGCTACACCTTC
TRBJ2-1 | NA | NA | TRBV7-2 | CASSSSLHREQFF | TGTGCCAGCAGCTCCTCCCTACACCGAGAACAGTTCTTC
TRBJ1-3 | NA | NA | TRBV12-3/TRBV12-4 | CASSWSGNTIYF | TGTGCCAGCAGTTGGTCTGGAAACACCATATATTTT